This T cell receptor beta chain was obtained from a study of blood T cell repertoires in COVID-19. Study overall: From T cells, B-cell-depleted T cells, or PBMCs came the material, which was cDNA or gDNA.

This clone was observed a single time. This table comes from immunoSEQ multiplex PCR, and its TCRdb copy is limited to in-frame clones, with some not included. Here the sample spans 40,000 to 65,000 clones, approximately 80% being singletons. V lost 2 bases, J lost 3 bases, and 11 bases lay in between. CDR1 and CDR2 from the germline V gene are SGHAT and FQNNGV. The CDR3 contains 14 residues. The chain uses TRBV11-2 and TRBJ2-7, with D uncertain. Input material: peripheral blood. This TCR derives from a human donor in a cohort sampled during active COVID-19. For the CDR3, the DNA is TGTGCCAGCAGCTTACCCCAGGCCCGCTACGAGCAGTACTTC. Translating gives CASSLPQARYEQYF.